The 27 T cell receptor beta chains reported below all come from one sample, sequenced in a study of response to subunit inactivated influenza vaccine. In TCRdb, the RT-PCR reads were re-called with MiXCR into one record per CDR3 protein. The sample lists over 800,000 distinct CDR3 sequences; less than 25% were seen once. The sample in question was PBMCs from blood, obtained roughly 5 days after vaccination. These receptors originate from a man between 50 and 59 years old who received an inactivated influenza vaccine.

V gene TRBV29-1 combines with J gene TRBJ2-7; TRBD2 matches at 12 bases. Trimming at V came to 6 bases and at J to 5 bases, leaving 11 bases not matched to a gene. Germline V gene lookup returns CDR1 SQVTM and CDR2 ANQGSEA. The CDR3 covers 15 residues. In DNA, the CDR3 is TGCAGCGTGACTAGCGGGAGTGCCCCTCTGGACGAGCAGTACTTC. Translating gives CSVTSGSAPLDEQYF.

This chain joins TRBV11-1 and TRBJ2-1; 16 bases are a match to TRBD2. The CDR3 has 18 amino acids. In germline, CDR1 is SGHAT, CDR2 FQDESV (reference sequence). Unmatched junction bases numbered 7, after V lost 5 bases and J lost 3 bases. CDR3 residues: CASSLGTSGRGSYNEQFF. The DNA for the CDR3 is TGTGCCAGCAGCCTTGGGACTAGCGGGAGGGGCAGCTACAATGAGCAGTTCTTC.

This clonotype was recorded many times. This chain links TRBV29-1 with TRBJ2-1; D is uncertain. Germline V CDR1 and CDR2: SQVTM, ANQGSEA. This CDR3 contains 14 residues. V lost 2 bases to trimming and J lost 5 bases, with 13 bases between them. CDR3 coding DNA: TGCAGCGTTGAACCCCGACTGGCTAACAATGAGCAGTTCTTC. It specifies CSVEPRLANNEQFF.

The chain couples TRBV2 to TRBJ2-3; D possibly corresponds to TRBD2 (5 bases). Germline V gives CDR1 SNHLY, CDR2 FYNNEI. CDR3 length: 14 amino acids. The V end lost 4 bases, the J end lost 6 bases, and 14 bases lay between the germline ends. For the CDR3, the DNA is TGTGCCAGCAGTGGTAACGGGATTTGGGATACGCAGTATTTT. Protein: CASSGNGIWDTQYF.

This clonotype was recorded only once. The chain employs TRBV6-5 and TRBJ2-3; 12 bases agree with TRBD1. CDR1 MNHEY and CDR2 SVGAGI come from the germline V gene. This CDR3 spans 17 amino acids. The V and J ends lost 2 bases and 8 bases, in that order; junction bases with no gene match: 11. CDR3 sequence (DNA): TGTGCCAGCAGTTACCCACCGGGACAGGGGGCTTCAGGTACGCAGTATTTT. Residues: CASSYPPGQGASGTQYF.

V gene TRBV27 combines with J gene TRBJ2-7; TRBD1 aligns across 10 bases. The CDR3 extends over 15 amino acids. Germline CDR1 MNHEY, CDR2 SMNVEV (reference sequence). V dropped 5 bases and J dropped 0; count of bases not matched to a gene: 4. The DNA for the CDR3 is TGTGCCAGCAGTGTGGGGACAGGGGCCTCCTACGAGCAGTACTTC. Its translation is CASSVGTGASYEQYF.

Ten or more counts support this clonotype. The chain has TRBV7-2 and TRBJ2-5; D is unresolved. Looked up from germline, CDR1 is SGHTA and CDR2 is FQGNSA. V dropped 2 bases and J dropped 2 bases, with 3 bases sitting between them. This CDR3 is 12 amino acids long. Here the CDR3 DNA reads TGTGCCAGCAGCTTAATGCAAGAGACCCAGTACTTC. Protein: CASSLMQETQYF.

This chain links TRBV20-1 with TRBJ2-3, with 11 nucleotides matching TRBD2. The CDR3 contains 15 residues. J was trimmed by 1 base and V by 4 bases; bases with no gene match: 4. Germline CDR1 is DFQATT and CDR2 is SNEGSKA (reference sequence). CDR3 in DNA: TGCAGTGCTACCGGACTAGCGGGCGGCACAGATACGCAGTATTTT. It yields the protein CSATGLAGGTDTQYF.

V and J are TRBV6-2 or TRBV6-3 and TRBJ2-5; D gene uncertain. The V gene's germline CDR1 is MNHEY and CDR2 SVGEGT. This CDR3 contains 13 residues. Trimming took off 2 bases at V and 5 bases at J, with 9 bases between the two ends. CDR3 in amino acids: CASSYGRMETQYF. CDR3 coding DNA: TGTGCCAGCAGTTACGGCAGAATGGAGACCCAGTACTTC.

This clonotype has a count of ten or more. The gene calls are TRBV5-1 and TRBJ2-1, with TRBD1 matching over 7 bases. The CDR3 runs 13 residues. Germline lookup yields CDR1 SGHRS and CDR2 YFSETQ. V dropped 3 bases and J dropped 13; count of bases not matched to a gene: 10. The CDR3 here is CASSYDRVSTQFF. DNA of the CDR3: TGCGCCAGCAGCTACGACAGGGTTTCGACTCAGTTCTTC.

This clonotype was observed a few times. The chain couples TRBV2 to TRBJ2-3; 8 positions match TRBD2. This CDR3 has 15 residues. CDR1 and CDR2 from the germline V gene are SNHLY and FYNNEI. J was trimmed by 0 bases and V by 6 bases; bases with no gene match: 5. Here the CDR3 DNA reads TGTGCCAGCAGCGGTAGCGGGGCTAGCACAGATACGCAGTATTTT. Translated: CASSGSGASTDTQYF.

This clonotype is a singleton in its sample. This chain joins TRBV20-1 and TRBJ2-4; no reliable D call. Germline V gene data show CDR1 as DFQATT and CDR2 as SNEGSKA (reference sequence). The CDR3 extends over 16 amino acids. Deletions cut 0 bases from V and 0 bases from J, with 12 bases between. This chain's CDR3 is CSARDPETLAKNIQYF. The CDR3 DNA follows: TGCAGTGCTAGAGATCCGGAAACACTAGCCAAAAACATTCAGTACTTC.

This clonotype was seen a handful of times. The genes are TRBV12-3 or TRBV12-4 and TRBJ2-3; D is unresolved. V gave up 5 bases and J gave up 6 bases, with 15 bases separating them. The CDR3 has 14 residues. The CDR3 DNA reads as TGTGCCAGCAGTCGGCCGGGTGCCCCGGATACGCAGTATTTT. It encodes CASSRPGAPDTQYF.

The chain joins TRBV12-3 or TRBV12-4 to TRBJ1-5; D gene ambiguous. CDR3 length: 15 residues. The V gene lost 0 bases and the J gene lost 7 bases, with 13 bases spanning the gap. This chain's CDR3 is CASSLAVEGNQPQHF. The CDR3 DNA sequence: TGTGCCAGCAGTTTAGCGGTGGAGGGTAACCAGCCCCAGCATTTT.

This sequence joins TRBV6-5 and TRBJ2-3; TRBD2 aligns across 9 bases. V lost 0 bases to trimming and J lost 4 bases; unmatched junction nucleotides: 8. Germline V gives CDR1 MNHEY, CDR2 SVGAGI. The CDR3 consists of 17 residues. The CDR3: CASSYSWRGGVPDTQYF. In nucleotides, the CDR3 is TGTGCCAGCAGTTACTCGTGGCGCGGGGGGGTCCCAGATACGCAGTATTTT.

This clonotype has a handful of counts. The chain has TRBV2 and TRBJ2-7; D perhaps matches TRBD2 (5 bases). CDR1 and CDR2 from the germline V gene are SNHLY and FYNNEI. The CDR3 has 14 residues. V lost 11 bases to trimming and J lost 0 bases, with 17 bases between them. The CDR3 is CAQRRGSGSYEQYF. The CDR3 region has the DNA TGTGCCCAAAGACGAGGGTCGGGCTCCTACGAGCAGTACTTC. Supplemented by reference TRBV2 and TRBJ2-7, the full variable domain reads EPEVTQTPSHQVTQMGQEVILRCVPISNHLYFYWYRQILGQKVEFLVSFYNNEISEKSEIFDDQFSVERPDGSNFTLKIRSTKLEDSAMYFCAQRRGSGSYEQYFGPGTRLTVT.

This clonotype was seen ten or more times. The CDR3 nucleotides are TGCAGCGTGATCGGGGGTTCAGATACGCAGTATTTT. It specifies CSVIGGSDTQYF. The chain recombines TRBV29-1 with TRBJ2-3; a possible D gene is TRBD2 (6 bases). Germline CDR1 SQVTM, CDR2 ANQGSEA. Trimming left V 6 bases short and J 4 bases short, with 11 bases between. This CDR3 has 12 residues.

The V call is TRBV7-6, the J call TRBJ2-5, with 7 bases matching TRBD2. The junction had 9 bases not matched to a gene; V was cut back by 1 base and J by 1 base. The CDR3 is 17 residues long. Germline loops: CDR1 SGHVS, CDR2 FNYEAQ. The CDR3 nucleotides are TGTGCCAGCAGCTTAGAATTGTCTAGCGGCCTCCAAGAGACCCAGTACTTC. Translated: CASSLELSSGLQETQYF.

This chain uses TRBV7-2 with TRBJ2-5; D possibly matches TRBD1 or TRBD2 (6 bases each). Germline loops: CDR1 SGHTA, CDR2 FQGNSA. Trimming removed 1 base at V and 7 bases at J, with 25 bases between. This CDR3 contains 18 residues. In DNA, the CDR3 is TGTGCCAGCAGCTTAGGTTCGGCCCTACCGGGGGCACGGGGGACCCAGTACTTC. Protein: CASSLGSALPGARGTQYF. Full variable domain (rest looked up from reference TRBV7-2 and TRBJ2-5): GAGVSQSPSNKVTEKGKDVELRCDPISGHTALYWYRQSLGQGLEFLIYFQGNSAPDKSGLPSDRFSAERTGGSVSTLTIQRTQQEDSAVYLCASSLGSALPGARGTQYFGPGTRLLVL.

The J gene is TRBJ2-2, the V gene TRBV27; 13 bases map to TRBD2. Germline loops: CDR1 MNHEY, CDR2 SMNVEV (reference sequence). There are 15 residues in the CDR3. V was pared by 6 bases and J by 6 bases, with 4 bases of the junction left unmatched. CDR3 nucleotides: TGTGCCAGCAGGCCTACTAGCGGGGGGGCCGGGGAGCTGTTTTTT. Translation: CASRPTSGGAGELFF.

The chain joins TRBV30 to TRBJ2-1; 8 bases agree with TRBD2. This CDR3 region has 18 residues. V lost 0 bases, J lost 8 bases, and 18 bases stayed unmatched. Looked up from germline, CDR1 is GTSNPN and CDR2 is SVGIG (reference sequence). CDR3 sequence (DNA): TGTGCCTGGAGTGTACGCCGTTCCGCGGGGGGACCTTACGATGAGCAGTTCTTC. It specifies CAWSVRRSAGGPYDEQFF.

In this sample, this clonotype turned up a few times. V and J are TRBV9 and TRBJ1-1; perhaps TRBD1 as D (5 bases). CDR1 SGDLS and CDR2 YYNGEE come from the germline V gene. Trimming stripped 0 bases from V and 0 bases from J, with 18 bases between. This CDR3 has 18 residues. The chain's CDR3 is CASSVGPGLRAMNTEAFF. DNA of the CDR3: TGTGCCAGCAGCGTAGGACCCGGACTCAGGGCAATGAACACTGAAGCTTTCTTT.

This chain joins TRBV9 and TRBJ2-7, with TRBD1 matching over 9 bases. The CDR3 totals 15 residues. V dropped 4 bases and J dropped 4; count of bases not matched to a gene: 9. CDR1 SGDLS and CDR2 YYNGEE come from the germline V gene. The DNA of the CDR3 is TGTGCCAGCAGCCCAACCGGGACAGGGATTTACGAGCAGTACTTC. It translates to CASSPTGTGIYEQYF.

CDR3 bases: TGTGCCAGCAGCCTGACAGGGGGCGCGGAGAGGCAGTACTTC. Residues: CASSLTGGAERQYF. The V call is TRBV5-4, the J call TRBJ2-7; 10 nucleotides line up with TRBD1. This CDR3 has 14 amino acids. Germline V gene sequence: CDR1 SGHNT, CDR2 YYREEE (reference sequence). V shed 4 bases and J 9 bases; nucleotides not matched to a gene: 10.

The table lists this clonotype with a few counts. V gene TRBV20-1 combines with J gene TRBJ2-5, with a weak D call TRBD2 (5 bases). The CDR3 has 13 amino acids. The germline V gene has CDR1 DFQATT and CDR2 SNEGSKA (reference sequence). Deletions cut 3 bases from V and 5 bases from J, with 13 bases between. In DNA, the CDR3 is TGCAGTGCTAGTGGTGCTAGCCTTGAGACCCAGTACTTC. Translation: CSASGASLETQYF.

The chain recombines TRBV5-1 with TRBJ2-1; no definite D call. The V end was cut by 2 bases, the J end by 9 bases, with 9 bases between. The CDR3 length is 12 residues. Germline-derived CDR1 and CDR2 are SGHRS and YFSETQ. The CDR3 region has the DNA TGCGCCAGCAGCTTTCTCGTAGGTGAGCAGTTCTTC. Protein: CASSFLVGEQFF.

The rearrangement joins TRBV10-3 to TRBJ2-6; 12 bases match TRBD1. In germline, CDR1 is ENHRY, CDR2 SYGVKD. V shed 10 bases, J shed 2 bases, and the junction held 3 bases outside the gene matches. The CDR3 totals 15 residues. The DNA for the CDR3 is TGTGCCACGGGACAGGGGGCCACTGGGGCCAACGTCCTGACTTTC. Translating gives CATGQGATGANVLTF.